This passage covers 24 T cell receptor beta chains from one sample sequenced in a study of T-cell reconstitution after alpha-beta-depleted transplantation in children. The authors prepared the TCRbeta library with unique molecular identifiers. MiXCR was run by TCRdb on the PCR reads, yielding one entry per CDR3 protein. The sample has about 76,000 distinct CDR3 sequences, 11% to 15% seen once. Material: PBMCs, mostly from graft donor cells, obtained 180 days after TCRalphabeta/CD19-depleted stem cell transplant. Receptor source: a male patient aged 2 to 10 who had a stem cell transplant for acute lymphoblastic leukemia, so the T cells may come from the graft donor.

The genes are TRBV5-1 and TRBJ2-3, with TRBD1 matching 8 bases. Per germline, CDR1 SGHRS and CDR2 YFSETQ. The V gene end was trimmed by 4 bases and the J gene end by 0 bases; junction bases not matched to a gene: 13. The CDR3 contains 18 residues. The CDR3 protein is CASSPGTGTIPSTDTQYF. CDR3 in DNA: TGCGCCAGCAGCCCAGGGACAGGAACTATCCCGAGCACAGATACGCAGTATTTT.

This clonotype was seen a few times. This rearrangement joins TRBV20-1 to TRBJ1-2, with no clear D. This CDR3 is 10 amino acids long. Germline loops: CDR1 DFQATT, CDR2 SNEGSKA (reference sequence). The V gene lost 3 bases and the J gene lost 6 bases, with 5 bases spanning the gap. The CDR3 loop reads CSAREDGYTF. The CDR3 DNA is TGCAGTGCTAGGGAAGATGGCTACACCTTC.

This clonotype turned up a few times. The chain joins TRBV7-9 to TRBJ2-2, with unresolved D. This CDR3 comprises 15 residues. The germline gives CDR1 SEHNR, CDR2 FQNEAQ (reference sequence). The V end was cut by 1 base, the J end by 4 bases, with 10 bases between. The CDR3 DNA reads TGTGCCAGCAGCTTAGGGCAGACCCTCACCGGGGAGCTGTTTTTT. It translates to CASSLGQTLTGELFF.

This clonotype has only a few counts. V gene TRBV10-3 combines with J gene TRBJ1-1; D remains ambiguous. Trimming took 6 bases from V and 4 from J, leaving 6 bases between them. The germline gives CDR1 ENHRY, CDR2 SYGVKD. The CDR3 runs 11 residues. The DNA for the CDR3 is TGTGCCATCAGCCTCGGCACTGAAGCTTTCTTT. Translating gives CAISLGTEAFF.

This clonotype was counted only a few times. The chain combines TRBV2 with TRBJ1-5; unclear D gene. V gave up 4 bases and J gave up 4 bases, with 5 bases separating them. Looked up from germline, CDR1 is SNHLY and CDR2 is FYNNEI. The CDR3 runs 12 residues. In DNA form, the CDR3 reads TGTGCCAGCAGTGTCACTAATCAGCCCCAGCATTTT. It translates to CASSVTNQPQHF.

This sequence joins TRBV20-1 and TRBJ2-7; 8 nucleotides match TRBD2. V lost 3 bases and J lost 1; bases outside the gene matches: 2. The CDR3 sequence is 13 residues long. Germline V gives CDR1 DFQATT, CDR2 SNEGSKA (reference sequence). This CDR3 is CSASGGESYEQYF. The CDR3 DNA follows: TGCAGTGCTAGCGGGGGGGAATCCTACGAGCAGTACTTC.

This clonotype was observed a few times. The V and J genes are TRBV5-1 and TRBJ2-3; a possible D gene is TRBD1 (6 bases). The CDR3 has 16 residues. Germline V CDR1 and CDR2: SGHRS, YFSETQ. V was pared by 4 bases and J by 2 bases, with 17 bases between. The CDR3 region is CASSPRDTVYTDTQYF. Here the CDR3 DNA reads TGCGCCAGCAGCCCCCGGGACACCGTTTACACAGATACGCAGTATTTT.

The chain joins TRBV25-1 to TRBJ2-1, with no clear D. V was clipped by 7 bases and J by 6 bases, with 13 bases between them. Per germline, CDR1 MGHDK and CDR2 SYGVNS. The CDR3 has 13 amino acids. CDR3 DNA sequence: TGTGCCAGCACTTCTGACCCCTCCAATGAGCAGTTCTTC. It specifies CASTSDPSNEQFF.

Here the CDR3 reads CASSNAGTPYNEQFF. Written as DNA, the CDR3 is TGTGCCAGCAGCAATGCCGGGACTCCCTACAATGAGCAGTTCTTC. The V gene is TRBV7-9, the J gene TRBJ2-1; possible D gene TRBD2, 6 bases. Germline CDR1 is SEHNR and CDR2 is FQNEAQ (reference sequence). The V gene lost 5 bases and the J gene lost 2 bases, with 13 bases spanning the gap. The CDR3 extends over 15 amino acids.

V is TRBV7-9 and J is TRBJ1-1; D might be TRBD1 (5 bases). CDR3 length: 13 amino acids. Germline V gene lookup returns CDR1 SEHNR and CDR2 FQNEAQ (reference sequence). Deletions cut 4 bases from V and 1 base from J, with 7 bases between. CDR3 coding DNA: TGTGCCAGCAGCTCAACAGGGAACACTGAAGCTTTCTTT. Its protein is CASSSTGNTEAFF.

The chain combines TRBV2 with TRBJ2-6; D gene unclear. V was pared by 6 bases and J by 2 bases, with 8 bases between. This CDR3 has 14 residues. The germline V gene encodes CDR1 SNHLY and CDR2 FYNNEI. CDR3 protein: CASREITGANVLTF. CDR3 nucleotide sequence: TGTGCCAGCAGGGAAATAACTGGGGCCAACGTCCTGACTTTC.

This clonotype was found a few times. The V gene is TRBV5-1, the J gene TRBJ1-1; tentatively, D is TRBD1 (6 bases). V lost 2 bases and J lost 1, with 15 bases in between. The CDR3 spans 16 residues. Germline loops: CDR1 SGHRS, CDR2 YFSETQ. The CDR3 DNA reads TGCGCCAGCAGCTTTACTGCCGGGACAAGGAACACTGAAGCTTTCTTT. Its protein is CASSFTAGTRNTEAFF.

This clonotype was counted ten times or more. The CDR3: CASSLNRGNEQFF. The CDR3 DNA sequence: TGTGCCAGCAGCTTAAATAGGGGCAATGAGCAGTTCTTC. The chain is built from TRBV7-2 and TRBJ2-1; the D gene is possibly TRBD1 (5 bases). Trimming cost V 2 bases and J 6 bases, with 8 bases left between them. Germline CDR1 SGHTA, CDR2 FQGNSA. The CDR3 consists of 13 residues.

The chain links TRBV28 to TRBJ2-7, with a tentative D call TRBD2 (7 bases). Trimming stripped 6 bases from V and 6 bases from J, with 15 bases between. The CDR3 spans 13 residues. Germline V gives CDR1 MDHEN, CDR2 SYDVKM. This CDR3 reads CASSPLGGLEQYF. The CDR3 DNA is TGTGCCAGCAGCCCCCTGGGGGGGCTCGAGCAGTACTTC.

This chain links TRBV7-9 with TRBJ2-1; no clear D. V lost 5 bases and J lost 0, with 14 bases in between. The CDR3 is made up of 16 amino acids. Per germline, CDR1 SEHNR and CDR2 FQNEAQ (reference sequence). CDR3 in DNA: TGTGCCAGCAGCCCCCGGCAGCCGAGCTCCTACAATGAGCAGTTCTTC. It specifies CASSPRQPSSYNEQFF.

The genes are TRBV5-1 and TRBJ1-4; D is uncertain. Between the trimmed V and J ends, which lost 4 bases and 7 bases, there was a span of 11 bases. The CDR3 is 13 amino acids. Germline loops: CDR1 SGHRS, CDR2 YFSETQ. As DNA, the CDR3 is TGCGCCAGCAGCATTAGGCTGGGTGAAAAACTGTTTTTT. Translation: CASSIRLGEKLFF. The full variable domain, its missing parts supplied by reference TRBV5-1 and TRBJ1-4, is KAGVTQTPRYLIKTRGQQVTLSCSPISGHRSVSWYQQTPGQGLQFLFEYFSETQRNKGNFPGRFSGRQFSNSRSEMNVSTLELGDSALYLCASSIRLGEKLFFGSGTQLSVL.

This clonotype appeared a few times. CDR3 region: CASSFRQRGQETQYF. CDR3 DNA sequence: TGCGCCAGCAGCTTTCGACAGAGGGGACAAGAGACCCAGTACTTC. This chain links TRBV5-1 with TRBJ2-5, with D perhaps assigned TRBD1 or TRBD2 (5 bases each). CDR3 length: 15 residues. CDR1 is SGHRS and CDR2 is YFSETQ in the germline V gene. Trimming pared 2 bases from V and 2 bases from J, leaving 13 bases between. Supplemented by reference TRBV5-1 and TRBJ2-5, the full variable domain reads KAGVTQTPRYLIKTRGQQVTLSCSPISGHRSVSWYQQTPGQGLQFLFEYFSETQRNKGNFPGRFSGRQFSNSRSEMNVSTLELGDSALYLCASSFRQRGQETQYFGPGTRLLVL.

This clonotype was seen more than once but under ten times. CDR3 protein: CASSPFSSGEQYF. CDR3 coding DNA: TGTGCCAGCAGCCCTTTCAGTAGCGGCGAGCAGTACTTC. The chain links TRBV12-3 or TRBV12-4 to TRBJ2-7; tentative D call: TRBD2 (6 bases). The V gene lost 6 bases and the J gene lost 6 bases, with 15 bases spanning the gap. The CDR3 has 13 amino acids.

In this sample, this clonotype turned up many times. CDR3 coding DNA: TGTGCCAGCAGCATAGCGGGTAGCAATCAGCCCCAGCATTTT. Its protein product is CASSIAGSNQPQHF. J is TRBJ1-5 and V is TRBV6-5; D call uncertain. CDR3 size: 14 residues. The germline gives CDR1 MNHEY, CDR2 SVGAGI. Trimming took 6 bases from V and 0 from J, leaving 9 bases between them.

This chain's CDR3 is CASSVSPRYEQYF. CDR3 in DNA: TGTGCCAGCAGCGTAAGTCCCCGCTACGAGCAGTACTTC. This chain connects TRBV9 to TRBJ2-7, with D hard to call. Germline CDR1 and CDR2: SGDLS and YYNGEE. The CDR3 runs 13 residues. Trimming took 1 base from V and 3 from J, leaving 8 bases between them.

This chain joins TRBV7-8 and TRBJ2-1; 10 bases fit TRBD2. The length of the CDR3 is 15 residues. Germline V gene lookup returns CDR1 SGHVS and CDR2 FQNEAQ. Trimming took 5 bases from V and 4 from J; bases not matched to a gene: 5. The CDR3 sequence is CASSLGLALYNEQFF. The CDR3, as DNA: TGTGCCAGCAGCCTGGGACTAGCGCTGTACAATGAGCAGTTCTTC.

This clonotype came up a few times. The rearrangement joins TRBV18 to TRBJ2-3, with D perhaps matching TRBD1 (5 bases). The CDR3 has 16 residues. V lost 1 base, J lost 2 bases, and 13 bases lay in between. Per germline, CDR1 KGHSH and CDR2 LQKENI. CDR3 loop: CASSPQGLGLTDTQYF. As DNA, the CDR3 is TGTGCCAGCTCACCACAGGGGCTTGGGCTCACAGATACGCAGTATTTT.

This clonotype was recorded many times. The genes are TRBV10-3 and TRBJ2-2, with 7 bases lining up with TRBD1. CDR1 is ENHRY and CDR2 is SYGVKD in the germline V gene. CDR3 length: 15 amino acids. V dropped 4 bases and J dropped 0; count of bases not matched to a gene: 2. The CDR3 loop reads CAISGTGSNTGELFF. The CDR3, as DNA: TGTGCCATCAGTGGGACAGGTTCGAACACCGGGGAGCTGTTTTTT.

The V gene is TRBV6-5, the J gene TRBJ2-3; D ambiguous. Trimming took 4 bases from V and 0 from J, leaving 5 bases between them. The germline CDR1 and CDR2 sequences are MNHEY and SVGAGI. This CDR3 has 13 amino acids. This chain's CDR3 is CASSSSSTDTQYF. CDR3 bases: TGTGCCAGCAGTTCTTCTAGCACAGATACGCAGTATTTT.